This T cell receptor beta chain was captured by sequencing in a study of shared T cell receptors in the human thymus. The assay was immunoSEQ multiplex PCR, and TCRdb's table has in-frame clones only and misses some. The sample yields over 650,000 clones, around 87% seen once. The V gene's germline CDR1 is SGHNT and CDR2 YYREEE (reference sequence). V was trimmed by 0 bases and J by 0 bases, leaving 18 bases between them. This CDR3 is built from 18 residues. These same data were also listed under a study on human thymus T cells. This second study says: The thymus was resected at corrective cardiac surgery. V and J gene usage appeared biased in thymic and blood repertoires. Thymic repertoires from unrelated individuals overlapped highly, related research reported.

This chain joins TRBV5-4 and TRBJ1-1, with D possibly being TRBD1 (6 bases). This clonotype originated in a boy in the first two years of life with a congenital heart defect. Sequencing input: thymocytes. CDR3 residues: CASSLVPGQGILNTEAFF. CDR3 DNA: TGTGCCAGCAGCTTGGTCCCGGGACAAGGAATATTGAACACTGAAGCTTTCTTT.